This T cell receptor (beta chain) was recovered during a study of blood T cell repertoires in COVID-19. Study overall: Acute-phase and convalescent COVID-19 samples originated in the United States, Italy and Spain. The cDNA or gDNA used as material had been derived from T cells, B-cell-depleted T cells, or PBMCs.

The study drew participants aged about 18 to 95 years from some 24 US areas. Generated by immunoSEQ multiplex PCR, the TCRdb table keeps only in-frame clones and is missing some. Of fewer than 250,000 clones in the sample, around 90% were seen once. Germline CDR1 MNHNS, CDR2 SASEGT. Trimming took 1 base from V and 6 from J, leaving 13 bases between them. This CDR3 spans 14 amino acids. The chain has TRBV6-1 and TRBJ2-7, with D possibly being TRBD1 (5 bases). The sample comprised PBMCs or T cells enriched from blood (not recorded which). This clonotype was obtained from a man younger than 45 in a cohort exposed to, infected with or recovered from COVID-19 (not recorded which). The CDR3 DNA reads as TGTGCCAGCAGTGAAGGGGGCGCAAAGGGCGAGCAGTACTTC. Its translation: CASSEGGAKGEQYF.